These 4 T cell receptor beta chains came from one sample sequenced in a study of early T cells in non-severe SARS-CoV-2 infection. TCRdb reprocessed the 5' RACE reads with MiXCR, giving one entry per CDR3 protein. Of about 33,000 distinct CDR3 sequences in the sample, 5% were seen once. Sequences were obtained from whole blood. The receptors stem from an adult who was a healthcare worker with PCR-confirmed SARS-CoV-2 infection or an uninfected control (not recorded which).

This clonotype was seen a few times. The chain couples TRBV20-1 to TRBJ2-5; TRBD2 agrees at 11 bases. Germline V gene lookup returns CDR1 DFQATT and CDR2 SNEGSKA (reference sequence). V dropped 1 base and J dropped 4; count of bases not matched to a gene: 2. This CDR3 comprises 14 residues. The CDR3 sequence: CSARGSGGVETQYF. Here the CDR3 DNA reads TGCAGTGCTAGAGGTAGCGGGGGGGTAGAGACCCAGTACTTC.

The table lists this clonotype with many counts. The chain has TRBV7-9 and TRBJ1-1; TRBD1 is a possible D gene (5 bases). The length of the CDR3 is 15 residues. Germline CDR1 is SEHNR and CDR2 is FQNEAQ (reference sequence). Trimming cost V 10 bases and J 1 base, with 19 bases left between them. Here the CDR3 DNA reads TGTGCCACAGTGGGGGAGACCATGCGGAACACTGAAGCTTTCTTT. Translation gives CATVGETMRNTEAFF.

This clonotype was detected a few times. This chain connects TRBV13 to TRBJ2-2, with D unresolved. Germline-derived CDR1 and CDR2 are PRHDT and FYEKMQ (reference sequence). Trimming pared 5 bases from V and 6 bases from J, leaving 7 bases between. The CDR3 covers 12 residues. The CDR3: CASSTRPGELFF. In nucleotides, the CDR3 is TGTGCCAGCAGCACCCGGCCCGGGGAGCTGTTTTTT.

The gene calls are TRBV9 and TRBJ2-5; no clear D gene. The germline gives CDR1 SGDLS, CDR2 YYNGEE. The CDR3 is 12 amino acids. The V and J ends lost 0 bases and 3 bases respectively, with 3 bases between them. The CDR3 here is CASSVAEETQYF. The CDR3, as DNA: TGTGCCAGCAGCGTAGCGGAAGAGACCCAGTACTTC.